This TCR beta chain stems from a study of identifying expanded T cells in peripheral blood. The table came from immunoSEQ multiplex PCR; TCRdb's copy has only in-frame clones and leaves some out. In the table there are 100,000 to 150,000 clones, 84% of which are singletons. With respect to this clone: The antigen is not known.

Notes on the study in general: Technical replicates showed 0.9 to 1.5 changed clones; roughly two weeks roughly 15; four weeks 19. Across healthy donors, higher total template counts meant significantly greater roughly two-week count variance.

No infections or other immune events were documented during collection. The CDR3 spans 19 residues. Germline CDR1 reads SGHNT; CDR2 reads YENEEA. Trimming removed 6 bases from V and 4 bases from J, with 28 bases in between. The sequence was obtained from a person aged 18 to 75 in good health. This rearrangement joins TRBV11-3 to TRBJ1-5; possibly TRBD1 for D (6 bases). The sequenced sample was blood. CDR3 region: CASSEDSRDGWLRNQPQHF. CDR3 DNA sequence: TGTGCCAGCAGTGAGGACAGCAGGGATGGGTGGCTGAGAAATCAGCCCCAGCATTTT.